This T cell receptor beta chain was sequenced in a study of T cells in Graves' hyperthyroidism and ophthalmopathy. Study-level findings and limits: Through a model of 13 V-J features, ophthalmopathy was separated from stable hyperthyroidism. Most expanded thyroid clonotypes above 0.001 also appeared in blood.

Amplification of TCR beta CDR3 regions was performed using RNA transcripts as template. In the first-round RT-PCR of the TCR CDR3, the HTBI primer set was used. One entry per CDR3 protein, called by TCRdb with MiXCR from the multiplex PCR reads. The sample holds a few hundred thousand distinct CDR3 sequences, about 18% seen once. A Clinical Activity Score of at least 3, a NOSPECS grade of at least 4 and a duration under 3 months were recorded in the ophthalmopathy patients. There are many counts of this clonotype. What it binds is not known. Germline V gene lookup returns CDR1 LGHDT and CDR2 YNNKEL (reference sequence). V lost 0 bases and J lost 3; bases outside the gene matches: 12. The CDR3 spans 18 residues.

The sequence came from a woman aged 60-75 years with Graves' ophthalmopathy. The J gene is TRBJ2-5, the V gene TRBV3-1; 8 nucleotides match TRBD2. Source material: blood. The CDR3, as DNA: TGTGCCAGCAGCCAAGATTGGGTGAGCGGGAGAGGGGAAGAGACCCAGTACTTC. Amino acids: CASSQDWVSGRGEETQYF.